This T cell receptor beta chain was captured in a study of CXCR3-negative and CXCR3-positive naive CD8 T cells (dated by TCRdb to between 2019 and 2020). Some background on the complete study: In total, 130 million to 150 million TRB reads were obtained, which works out to roughly 1.5 +/- 0.3 million reads per library. Data from about ten donors, pooled across two independent experiments, went into the diversity and physicochemical repertoire analyses. Naive subsets from 5 or 6 donors and memory cells from 3 donors were included in the TRBV-TRBJ cluster analysis. What the work shows at the level of the full study, not this receptor alone: TRBV-TRBJ usage was similar between naive CXCR3-negative and CXCR3-positive cells from the same donor, while memory cells showed distinct patterns. Both naive subsets had comparably high repertoire diversity, while memory CD8+ T cells had much lower repertoire diversity. TRB CDR3s from CXCR3-positive naive cells showed higher hydrophobicity (lower Kidera factor 4), lower energy, and higher strength and volume indices than CXCR3-negative naive cells. Because surface CD5, which is linked to self-reactivity in mice, was comparable between the naive subsets, TCR interaction strength was also inferred from TRB CDR3 physicochemical properties. CXCR3 expression partially decreased after cryopreservation, so most assays used freshly isolated PBMCs.

For every CD8+ T cell subset, a few hundred thousand cells were flow-sorted straight into RLT lysis buffer, and each subset was sorted in triplicate. To exclude memory contaminants, naive CD8+ T cells were stringently defined as CD45RO-CCR7+CD27+CD95-. Peripheral blood mononuclear cells were isolated from buffy coats using standard density gradient centrifugation. Naive CXCR3-negative and CXCR3-positive CD8+ T cells were flow-sorted on a FACSAria III. Total RNA was extracted from sorted cells using an RNeasy Mini Kit. Sequencer: NextSeq 550. The Human TCR Profiling Kit (MiLaboratory) was used to prepare UMI-labeled 5' RACE TRB cDNA libraries. The full amount of extracted RNA was used for cDNA synthesis, and the full amount of resulting cDNA was used for PCR amplification. Libraries were prepared in parallel using an identical number of PCR cycles. The study's processing was this. About 54,000 +/- 9,700 unique UMI-labeled TRB cDNA molecules per library were extracted with MIGEC and MiXCR, with at least two reads per UMI required. An average of approximately 40,000 +/- 10,000 functional in-frame TRB CDR3 nucleotide clonotypes without stop codons was found per library. Diversity metrics, including normalized Shannon-Wiener and Chao1, were computed in VDJtools after downsampling to 5000 UMI-labeled TRB molecules per sample. Clonotype-size-weighted physicochemical properties of the central five CDR3 residues (interaction energy, strength, volume and Kidera factor 4) were computed in VDJtools. Through TCRdb reprocessing, the reads give one entry per CDR3 protein sequence; DNA is omitted. What appears here as the V and J calls and clone size reflects TCRdb's work, not the paper's. The sample table on file contains 38,000 or so distinct CDR3 sequences. The ten largest account for around 2% of the sample.

Comment on this clonotype: It has no known antigen specificity.

This sequence originates from a human donor in good health. Some clones in this sample may be carry-over from other donors' samples. The sequenced material came from naive CXCR3- CD8+ T cells from blood. In light of the paper, this sample's cell subset or site label describes: CD45RO-CCR7+CD27+CD95- naive CD8+ T cells lacking CXCR3 (TNR3-).

The CDR3 region has the sequence CASSQASVNSYEQYF. This chain joins TRBV7-2 to TRBJ2-7. The CDR3 sequence holds 15 residues, the cysteine and phenylalanine included. The record lacks a DNA sequence. CDR1 is given as SGHTA and CDR2 as FQGNSA, both from the germline V gene.